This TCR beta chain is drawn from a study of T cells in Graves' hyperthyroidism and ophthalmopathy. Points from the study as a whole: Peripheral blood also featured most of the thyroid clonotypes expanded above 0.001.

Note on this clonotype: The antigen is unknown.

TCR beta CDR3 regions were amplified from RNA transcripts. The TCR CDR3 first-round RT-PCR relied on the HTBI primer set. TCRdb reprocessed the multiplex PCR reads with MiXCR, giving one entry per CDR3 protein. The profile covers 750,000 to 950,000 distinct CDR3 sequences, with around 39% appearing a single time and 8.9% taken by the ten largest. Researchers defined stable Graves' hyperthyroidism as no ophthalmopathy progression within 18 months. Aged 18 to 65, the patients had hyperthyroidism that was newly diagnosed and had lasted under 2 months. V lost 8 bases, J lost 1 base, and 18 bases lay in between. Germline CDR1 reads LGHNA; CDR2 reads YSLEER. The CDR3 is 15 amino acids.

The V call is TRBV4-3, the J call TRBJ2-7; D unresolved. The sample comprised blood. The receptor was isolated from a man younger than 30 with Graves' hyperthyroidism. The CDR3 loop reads CASSRSNKGSYEQYF. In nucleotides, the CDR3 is TGCGCCAGCTCCCGATCGAATAAGGGTTCCTACGAGCAGTACTTC.